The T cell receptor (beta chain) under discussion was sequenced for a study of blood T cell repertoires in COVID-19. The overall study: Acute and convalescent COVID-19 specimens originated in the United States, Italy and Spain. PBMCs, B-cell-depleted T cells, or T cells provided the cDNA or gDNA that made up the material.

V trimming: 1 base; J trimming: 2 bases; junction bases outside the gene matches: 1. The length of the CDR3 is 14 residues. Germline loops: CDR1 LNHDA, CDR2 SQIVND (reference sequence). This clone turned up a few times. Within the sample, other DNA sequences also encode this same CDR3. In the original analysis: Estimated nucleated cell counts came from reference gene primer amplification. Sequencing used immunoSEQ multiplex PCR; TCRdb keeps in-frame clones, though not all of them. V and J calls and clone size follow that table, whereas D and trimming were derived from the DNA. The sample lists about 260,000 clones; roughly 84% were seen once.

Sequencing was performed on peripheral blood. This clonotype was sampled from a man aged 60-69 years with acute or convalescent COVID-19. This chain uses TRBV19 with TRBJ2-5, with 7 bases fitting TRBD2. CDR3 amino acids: CASSIGGGQETQYF. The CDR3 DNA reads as TGTGCCAGTAGTATAGGGGGGGGACAAGAGACCCAGTACTTC. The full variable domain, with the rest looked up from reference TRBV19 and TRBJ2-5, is DGGITQSPKYLFRKEGQNVTLSCEQNLNHDAMYWYRQDPGQGLRLIYYSQIVNDFQKGDIAEGYSVSREKKESFPLTVTSAQKNPTAFYLCASSIGGGQETQYFGPGTRLLVL.